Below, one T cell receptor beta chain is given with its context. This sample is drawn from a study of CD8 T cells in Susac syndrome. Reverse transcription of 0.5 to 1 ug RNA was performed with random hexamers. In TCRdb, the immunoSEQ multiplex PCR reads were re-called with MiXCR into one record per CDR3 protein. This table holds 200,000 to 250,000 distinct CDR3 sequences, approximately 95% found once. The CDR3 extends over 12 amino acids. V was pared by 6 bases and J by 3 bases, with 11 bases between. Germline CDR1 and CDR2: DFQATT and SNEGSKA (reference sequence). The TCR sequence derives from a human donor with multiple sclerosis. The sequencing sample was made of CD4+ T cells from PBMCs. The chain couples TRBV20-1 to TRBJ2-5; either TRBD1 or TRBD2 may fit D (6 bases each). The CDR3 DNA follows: TGCAGTGCCGTTAGGGGGGAAGAGACCCAGTACTTC. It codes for CSAVRGEETQYF.